The 27 T cell receptor beta chains presented below share a single source sample, sequenced in a study of cytomegalovirus exposure and HLA in healthy donors. Primers for the PCR totalled 60 Vbeta and 13 Jbeta. Clones were sequenced by immunoSEQ multiplex PCR, and TCRdb holds only the in-frame ones, with some missing. The sample shows some 110,000 clones, over 60% of them seen only once. Sequenced material: PBMCs. The source of these receptors is a man aged 25 to 45 in good health and CMV-seropositive.

The V and J genes are TRBV10-3 and TRBJ2-7; tentatively, D is TRBD1 (5 bases). V lost 2 bases to trimming and J lost 2 bases, with 13 bases between them. This CDR3 is 15 amino acids long. CDR1 is ENHRY and CDR2 is SYGVKD in the germline V gene. CDR3 protein: CAISERRQIAYEQYF. Here the CDR3 DNA reads TGTGCCATCAGTGAGCGACGACAGATAGCCTACGAGCAGTACTTC.

The V gene is TRBV15, the J gene TRBJ1-5, with 9 bases that match TRBD1. The germline V gene encodes CDR1 LNHNV and CDR2 YYDKDF (reference sequence). V gave up 1 base and J gave up 6 bases; unmatched junction bases: 7. The CDR3 has 16 residues. The CDR3 region is CATSRGTGGESQPQHF. The CDR3 DNA sequence: TGTGCCACCAGCAGAGGAACAGGGGGCGAGTCTCAGCCCCAGCATTTT.

In its sample, this clone was seen a few times. The chain uses TRBV7-4 and TRBJ2-7; TRBD2 matches at 8 bases. Germline-derived CDR1 and CDR2 are SGHVT and SQSDAQ. J lost 5 bases, V lost 4 bases, and 10 bases had no gene match. The CDR3 covers 15 residues. The CDR3 DNA reads TGTGCCAGCAGCTGGGGGCGGGGGGTGATAAACGAGCAGTACTTC. Protein product: CASSWGRGVINEQYF.

CDR3 amino acids: CASSDPQRGMDTIYF. The CDR3 bases are TGTGCCAGCAGTGACCCGCAGCGGGGGATGGACACCATATATTTT. The chain combines TRBV6-1 with TRBJ1-3, with D possibly TRBD1 on 5 matching bases. The CDR3 spans 15 residues. Looked up from germline, CDR1 is MNHNS and CDR2 is SASEGT. V lost 3 bases and J 8 bases, leaving 17 bases between the germline ends.

The chain employs TRBV28 and TRBJ1-2, with TRBD1 as a possible D gene (6 bases). Trimming removed 7 bases from V and 4 bases from J, with 19 bases in between. The length of the CDR3 is 15 residues. CDR1 and CDR2 from the germline V gene are MDHEN and SYDVKM. This chain's CDR3 is CASTPSRQAPYGYTF. The CDR3 nucleotides are TGTGCCAGCACTCCGTCTAGACAGGCGCCCTATGGCTACACCTTC.

The J gene is TRBJ1-1, the V gene TRBV5-1; D remains unclear. The CDR3 consists of 13 residues. V shed 0 bases and J shed 11 bases, with 14 bases lying between them. Germline V lookup: CDR1 SGHRS, CDR2 YFSETQ. In DNA, the CDR3 is TGCGCCAGCAGCTTGGAAGGGTCGGAGGGCGCTTTCTTT. Translation: CASSLEGSEGAFF.

The V call is TRBV28, the J call TRBJ1-1, with a possible D match to TRBD1 (5 bases). The V end was cut by 1 base, the J end by 4 bases, with 13 bases between. This CDR3 is 15 amino acids long. Germline CDR1 is MDHEN and CDR2 is SYDVKM. The CDR3 loop reads CASSLFWAQGTEAFF. DNA of the CDR3: TGTGCCAGCAGTTTATTCTGGGCTCAGGGCACTGAAGCTTTCTTT.

The chain links TRBV29-1 to TRBJ1-1; a possible D gene is TRBD1 (5 bases). The CDR3 totals 10 residues. The ends were cut back, 7 bases at V and 8 bases at J, with 11 bases in the middle. Per germline, CDR1 SQVTM and CDR2 ANQGSEA. The DNA for the CDR3 is TGCAGCGGGATTTCAGGGGAAGCTTTCTTT. Translated: CSGISGEAFF.

V is TRBV30 and J is TRBJ2-3; 12 bases are a match to TRBD2. Trimming took 3 bases from V and 4 from J; bases not matched to a gene: 14. The CDR3 is 18 residues long. Per the germline V gene, CDR1 is GTSNPN and CDR2 is SVGIG (reference sequence). The CDR3 here is CAWRRGLAGPSRADTQYF. CDR3 nucleotide sequence: TGTGCCTGGAGAAGGGGACTAGCGGGTCCCAGCCGGGCAGATACGCAGTATTTT.

This clone has just a few counts. The same CDR3 arises from other DNA sequences in this sample as well. V usage is TRBV6-5 and J usage is TRBJ2-7; 7 bases align to TRBD1. V dropped 6 bases and J dropped 2; count of bases not matched to a gene: 4. The CDR3 covers 13 residues. Germline values: CDR1 MNHEY, CDR2 SVGAGI. The CDR3: CASRERGPYEQYF. Written as DNA, the CDR3 is TGTGCCAGCAGAGAGAGGGGGCCCTACGAGCAGTACTTC.

The rearrangement joins TRBV28 to TRBJ2-2, with TRBD2 as a possible D gene (7 bases). The germline V gene encodes CDR1 MDHEN and CDR2 SYDVKM. CDR3 size: 15 residues. Trimming pared 0 bases from V and 7 bases from J, leaving 12 bases between. The CDR3 nucleotides are TGTGCCAGCAGTTTATGGGGGGGGCCGAGCGGGGAGCTGTTTTTT. This translates into CASSLWGGPSGELFF.

The J gene is TRBJ2-3, the V gene TRBV28; 7 nucleotides line up with TRBD2. The CDR3 has 16 amino acids. Looked up from germline, CDR1 is MDHEN and CDR2 is SYDVKM. V dropped 4 bases and J dropped 1; count of bases not matched to a gene: 8. The CDR3 DNA reads TGTGCCAGCAGTTCAACGATCAGCGGGGGCACAGATACGCAGTATTTT. It encodes CASSSTISGGTDTQYF.

Details on this clone: This could be a read error, since a much larger clone is one nucleotide away. This chain uses TRBV5-6 with TRBJ2-5; a weak D match, TRBD2 (7 bases). The end of the DNA aligns better with TRBJ2-7, so the J call may be wrong. Germline-derived CDR1 and CDR2 are SGHDT and YYEEEE. The CDR3 is 13 residues long. The CDR3 DNA follows: TGTGCCAGCAGCTTGGAGGGGGGGCGCGAGCAGTACTTC. Its translation: CASSLEGGREQYF.

This chain links TRBV6-1 with TRBJ1-2, with a possible D match to TRBD1 (5 bases). Germline-derived CDR1 and CDR2 are MNHNS and SASEGT. This CDR3 region has 15 residues. V was shortened by 0 bases and J by 4 bases, with 12 bases between the two germline ends. CDR3 in amino acids: CASSEAEGHGYGYTF. CDR3 bases: TGTGCCAGCAGTGAAGCGGAGGGGCATGGCTATGGCTACACCTTC.

The count of this clone is one. The chain couples TRBV6-4 to TRBJ1-5, with D maybe TRBD1 (5 bases). The CDR3 is made up of 16 amino acids. Germline CDR1 is MRHNA and CDR2 is SNTAGT. Trimming removed 8 bases from V and 3 bases from J, with 20 bases in between. The CDR3 region is CASLPGPDALNQPQHF. In DNA form, the CDR3 reads TGTGCCAGCCTTCCAGGGCCGGACGCTCTCAATCAGCCCCAGCATTTT.

The chain has TRBV6-1 and TRBJ2-7; D is unresolved. V was shortened by 3 bases and J by 6 bases, with 6 bases between the two germline ends. Germline V gene sequence: CDR1 MNHNS, CDR2 SASEGT. This CDR3 comprises 11 residues. The CDR3, as DNA: TGTGCCAGCAGTGATCTCCTCGAGCAGTACTTC. It codes for CASSDLLEQYF.

This rearrangement joins TRBV18 to TRBJ2-5, with 7 bases fitting TRBD1. The CDR3 sequence is 16 residues long. Unmatched junction bases numbered 12, after V lost 3 bases and J lost 5 bases. Germline V lookup: CDR1 KGHSH, CDR2 LQKENI. CDR3 sequence (DNA): TGTGCCAGCTCACCGGCGACCGGGACAGCTATCGAGACCCAGTACTTC. As protein: CASSPATGTAIETQYF.

CDR3 in amino acids: CASSLVGGFQEKLFF. DNA for the CDR3: TGCGCCAGCAGCTTGGTCGGAGGGTTTCAGGAAAAACTGTTTTTT. The V and J genes are TRBV5-1 and TRBJ1-4; D gene ambiguous. Trimming pared 0 bases from V and 8 bases from J, leaving 14 bases between. The length of the CDR3 is 15 residues. The germline CDR1 and CDR2 sequences are SGHRS and YFSETQ.

The rearrangement links TRBV4-1 to TRBJ1-2; no firm D call. The CDR3 has 15 amino acids. Germline values: CDR1 MGHRA, CDR2 YSYEKL. V lost 1 base and J 1 base, leaving 10 bases between the germline ends. Written as DNA, the CDR3 is TGCGCCAGCAGCCAAGTAACTTCGGGTAACTATGGCTACACCTTC. Its translation is CASSQVTSGNYGYTF.

As DNA, the CDR3 is TGTGCCAGCAGCGAAACGGGCAGGGGGCGCGGTCAGCCCCAGCATTTT. Protein product: CASSETGRGRGQPQHF. This chain connects TRBV6-1 to TRBJ1-5, with 8 bases aligning to TRBD1. The CDR3 spans 16 residues. V shed 6 bases and J 6 bases; nucleotides not matched to a gene: 13. CDR1 is MNHNS, CDR2 SASEGT, per germline.

The genes are TRBV5-6 and TRBJ2-1; D ambiguous. CDR3 size: 13 residues. The germline V and J ends were trimmed by 4 bases and 9 bases, with 14 bases remaining between them. Germline loops: CDR1 SGHDT, CDR2 YYEEEE. The CDR3 nucleotides read TGTGCCAGCAGCCCCCCCGCTCGGAGTGAGCAGTTCTTC. As protein: CASSPPARSEQFF.

With respect to this clone: The germline gene is not matched at one end of the junction; a read error may be the cause. CDR3 bases: TGCGCCAGCAGCCATTTCACCCAGGGCTATGGCTACCCCTTC. It specifies CASSHFTQGYGYPF. The rearrangement joins TRBV4-3 to TRBJ1-2, with D possibly matching TRBD1 (5 bases). The CDR3 totals 14 residues. Germline CDR1 is LGHNA and CDR2 is YSLEER.

The chain carries TRBV7-6 and TRBJ2-1, with a weak D call TRBD2 (7 bases). Germline V CDR1 and CDR2: SGHVS, FNYEAQ. The V end was cut by 1 base, the J end by 1 base, with 20 bases between. CDR3 length: 19 residues. Here the CDR3 reads CASSLELLGAGDSYNEQFF. The CDR3 DNA reads TGTGCCAGCAGCTTAGAGCTGTTGGGGGCGGGGGATTCCTACAATGAGCAGTTCTTC.

This clone has only one observation. V is TRBV6-1 and J is TRBJ1-5; the match to TRBD1 covers 11 bases. CDR1 MNHNS and CDR2 SASEGT come from the germline V gene. The trim removed 7 bases at V and 6 bases at J, leaving 5 bases unmatched. The CDR3 extends over 14 amino acids. The DNA of the CDR3 is TGTGCCAGCACCGGGACAGGGGGACGTCAGCCCCAGCATTTT. Its protein is CASTGTGGRQPQHF.

The V gene is TRBV27, the J gene TRBJ2-5; D gene uncertain. CDR3 length: 13 amino acids. Trimming shortened V by 4 bases and J by 2 bases, and 8 bases separated the two germline ends. Germline-derived CDR1 and CDR2 are MNHEY and SMNVEV (reference sequence). The CDR3 DNA sequence: TGTGCCAGCAGTTACAGTAGACAAGAGACCCAGTACTTC. Protein product: CASSYSRQETQYF.

J is TRBJ1-5 and V is TRBV9; D gene ambiguous. The V end lost 2 bases, the J end lost 7 bases, and 13 bases lay between the germline ends. In germline, CDR1 is SGDLS, CDR2 YYNGEE. This CDR3 has 14 amino acids. The CDR3 region has the DNA TGTGCCAGCAGCGTTAAACGGGTAGTACAGCCCCAGCATTTT. The encoded protein is CASSVKRVVQPQHF.

V is TRBV13 and J is TRBJ2-3; TRBD2 agrees at 8 bases. Germline V gene lookup returns CDR1 PRHDT and CDR2 FYEKMQ (reference sequence). The CDR3 runs 16 residues. The V segment lost 2 bases and the J segment 7 bases; nucleotides outside the gene matches: 11. The CDR3 sequence: CASSLYGLATSHTQYF. For the CDR3, the DNA is TGTGCCAGCAGCTTATATGGACTAGCTACATCCCATACGCAGTATTTT. Full variable domain (rest looked up from reference TRBV13 and TRBJ2-3): AAGVIQSPRHLIKEKRETATLKCYPIPRHDTVYWYQQGPGQDPQFLISFYEKMQSDKGSIPDRFSAQQFSDYHSELNMSSLELGDSALYFCASSLYGLATSHTQYFGPGTRLTVL.